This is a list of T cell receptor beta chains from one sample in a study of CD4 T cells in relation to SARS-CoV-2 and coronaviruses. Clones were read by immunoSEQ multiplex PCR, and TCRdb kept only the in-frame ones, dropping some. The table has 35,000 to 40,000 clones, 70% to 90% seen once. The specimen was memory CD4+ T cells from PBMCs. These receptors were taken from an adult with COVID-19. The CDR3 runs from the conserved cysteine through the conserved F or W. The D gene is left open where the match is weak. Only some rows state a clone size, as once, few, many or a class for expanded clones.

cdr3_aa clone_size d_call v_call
CASSQEGGHGRLFF . . TRBV4-2
CASSLGGNNSPLHF . . TRBV7-3
CASSFSSSRDTQYF . . TRBV28
CASNRPTKNRPQPQHF . . TRBV19
CASSPGAGVTYEQYF . . TRBV5-1
CASSLVGAGSTDTQYF . . TRBV7-2
CASSLVAGAANYGYTF once . TRBV7-2
CAISEETGTGRDTQYF . TRBD1 TRBV10-3
CASSAGLAGGFETQYF . TRBD2 TRBV5-1
CASSLSSGGVRNEQFF . TRBD2 TRBV28
CASSVPGTGGPYEQYF . TRBD1 TRBV18
CASSLWQSYEQYF . . TRBV11-3
CASSLNGGWNTEAFF . . TRBV5-1
CASSLMAMAGGNTGELFF . TRBD1 TRBV7-3
CATLSRQGVTDTQYF . TRBD1 TRBV28
CASSLAGGWDRGSDTQYF . TRBD1 TRBV5-1
CASQQGTEAFF few . TRBV6-5
CASSLYYTGTGDWVRRKLFF . TRBD1 TRBV28
CASSQGYRVQILAKNIQYF . . TRBV3-1/TRBV3-2
CASSHGQGKWYF . TRBD1 TRBV12-3/TRBV12-4
CASSENSYYEQYF once . TRBV25-1
CASSPAEQYF . . TRBV18
CASSYSRVNTEAFF . . TRBV6-2/TRBV6-3
CASTPIQETQYF . . TRBV2
CASSLMAGGQEKLFF once TRBD1 TRBV5-1
CASSLDSRGYSTDTQYF . . TRBV7-9
CASSLGEGYSPLHF few . TRBV7-9